This T cell receptor (beta chain) was profiled in a study of T cell responses to AZD1222 COVID-19 vaccine. This clone was detected only a few times. Its antigen is still unknown. General study findings and limits: Repertoire samples came only from after the peak T cell response. Most donors were white British, females outnumbered males, and clonal diversity was possibly underestimated. A reported finding is that nearly half of spike-specific TCRs target unmutated variant regions.

Sequencing used immunoSEQ multiplex PCR; TCRdb keeps in-frame clones, though not all of them. The sample records about 82,000 clones, 70% to 90% being singletons. The CDR3 runs 13 residues. CDR1 and CDR2 from the germline V gene are SGHNT and YYREEE (reference sequence). With 4 bases clipped from V and 4 bases from J, the junction kept 2 bases outside the gene matches. This chain uses TRBV5-4 with TRBJ2-5, with 9 positions matching TRBD1. Sequenced material: peripheral blood, taken 28 days after the second AZD1222 dose. This sequence was found in an adult who received the AZD1222 COVID-19 vaccine. CDR3 amino acids: CASSPDRGETQYF. CDR3 sequence (DNA): TGTGCCAGCAGCCCGGACAGGGGAGAGACCCAGTACTTC. Variable domain in full (rest from reference TRBV5-4 and TRBJ2-5): ETGVTQSPTHLIKTRGQQVTLRCSSQSGHNTVSWYQQALGQGPQFIFQYYREEENGRGNFPPRFSGLQFPNYSSELNVNALELDDSALYLCASSPDRGETQYFGPGTRLLVL.